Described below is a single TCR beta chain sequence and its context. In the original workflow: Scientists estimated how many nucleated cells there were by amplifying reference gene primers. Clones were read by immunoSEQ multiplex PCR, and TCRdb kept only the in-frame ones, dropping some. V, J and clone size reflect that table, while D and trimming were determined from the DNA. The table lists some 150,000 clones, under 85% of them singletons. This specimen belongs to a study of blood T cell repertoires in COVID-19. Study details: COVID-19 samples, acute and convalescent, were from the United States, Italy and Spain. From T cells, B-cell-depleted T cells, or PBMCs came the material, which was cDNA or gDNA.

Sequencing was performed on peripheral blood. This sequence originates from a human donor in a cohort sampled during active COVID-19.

This chain's CDR3 is CASSYSGSWETQYF. For the CDR3, the DNA is TGCGCCAGCAGTTATTCCGGTAGCTGGGAGACCCAGTACTTC. V and J are TRBV5-1 and TRBJ2-5; D gene uncertain. The V gene lost 5 bases and the J gene lost 5 bases, with 16 bases spanning the gap. Germline CDR1 SGHRS, CDR2 YFSETQ. The CDR3 totals 14 residues.